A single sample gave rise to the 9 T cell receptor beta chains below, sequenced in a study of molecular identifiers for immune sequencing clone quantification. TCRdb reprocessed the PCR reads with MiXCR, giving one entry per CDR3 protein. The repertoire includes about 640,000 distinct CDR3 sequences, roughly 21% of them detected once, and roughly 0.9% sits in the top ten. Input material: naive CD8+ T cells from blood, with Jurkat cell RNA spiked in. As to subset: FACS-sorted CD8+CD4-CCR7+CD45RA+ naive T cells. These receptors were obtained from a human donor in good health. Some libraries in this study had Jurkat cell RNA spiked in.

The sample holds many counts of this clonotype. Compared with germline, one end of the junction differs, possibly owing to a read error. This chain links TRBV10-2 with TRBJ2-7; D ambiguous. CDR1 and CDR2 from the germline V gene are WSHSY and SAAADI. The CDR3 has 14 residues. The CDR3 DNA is TGCGCCAGCACGAGCGACGTTCTCTCCCACGAGCAGTACTTC. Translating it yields CASTSDVLSHEQYF.

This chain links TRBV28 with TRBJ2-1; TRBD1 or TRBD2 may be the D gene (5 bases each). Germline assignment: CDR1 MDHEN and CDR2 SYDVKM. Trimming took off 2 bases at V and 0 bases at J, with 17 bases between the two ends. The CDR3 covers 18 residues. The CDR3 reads CASSLDPGAAFSYNEQFF. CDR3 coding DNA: TGTGCCAGCAGTTTAGACCCCGGGGCAGCATTCTCCTACAATGAGCAGTTCTTC.

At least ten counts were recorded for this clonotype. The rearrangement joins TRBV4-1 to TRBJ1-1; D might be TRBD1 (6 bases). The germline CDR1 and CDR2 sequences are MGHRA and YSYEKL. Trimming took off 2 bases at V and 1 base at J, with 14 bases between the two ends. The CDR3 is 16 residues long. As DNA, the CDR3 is TGCGCCAGCAGCCAAAGTCCGGGACAACCGAACACTGAAGCTTTCTTT. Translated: CASSQSPGQPNTEAFF.

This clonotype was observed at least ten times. Written as DNA, the CDR3 is TGCGCCAGCAGGGATAGCCGTAATGAAAAACTGTTTTTT. Its translation: CASRDSRNEKLFF. The chain couples TRBV4-3 to TRBJ1-4, with unresolved D. Germline V gene lookup returns CDR1 LGHNA and CDR2 YSLEER. Trimming removed 6 bases at V and 4 bases at J, with 9 bases between. This CDR3 comprises 13 residues.

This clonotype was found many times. CDR3 residues: CASSQFGAEGFYEQYF. CDR3 in DNA: TGCGCCAGCAGCCAATTCGGGGCGGAAGGATTCTACGAGCAGTACTTC. The genes are TRBV4-1 and TRBJ2-7; D may be TRBD1 or TRBD2 (5 bases each). CDR1 and CDR2 from the germline V gene are MGHRA and YSYEKL. The CDR3 extends over 16 amino acids. V gave up 2 bases and J gave up 3 bases, with 17 bases separating them.

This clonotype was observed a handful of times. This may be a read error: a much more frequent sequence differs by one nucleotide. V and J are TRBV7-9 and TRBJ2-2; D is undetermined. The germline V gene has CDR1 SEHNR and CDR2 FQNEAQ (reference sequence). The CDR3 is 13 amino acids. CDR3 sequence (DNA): TGTGCCGGCAGCTTGACGGGTACCGGGGAGCTGTTTTTT. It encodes CAGSLTGTGELFF. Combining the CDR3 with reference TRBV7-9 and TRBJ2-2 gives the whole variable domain DTGVSQNPRHKITKRGQNVTFRCDPISEHNRLYWYRQTLGQGPEFLTYFQNEAQLEKSRLLSDRFSAERPKGSFSTLEIQRTEQGDSAMYLCAGSLTGTGELFFGEGSRLTVL.

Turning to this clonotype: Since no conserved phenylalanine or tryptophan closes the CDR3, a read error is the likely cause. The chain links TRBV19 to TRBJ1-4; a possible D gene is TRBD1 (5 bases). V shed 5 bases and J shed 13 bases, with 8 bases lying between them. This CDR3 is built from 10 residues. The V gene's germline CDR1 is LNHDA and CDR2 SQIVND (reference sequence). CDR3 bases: TGTGCCAGTAGTGGCCAGGGACTGTTTTCT. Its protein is CASSGQGLFS.

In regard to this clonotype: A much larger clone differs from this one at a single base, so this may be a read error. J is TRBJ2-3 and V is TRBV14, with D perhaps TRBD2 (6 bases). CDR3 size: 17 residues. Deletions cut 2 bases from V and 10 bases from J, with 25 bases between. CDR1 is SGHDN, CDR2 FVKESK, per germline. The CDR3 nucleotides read TGTGCCAGCAGCCAACGGGTGGAACGGGGATGGAGGGATGCGCAGTATTTT. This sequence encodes CASSQRVERGWRDAQYF.

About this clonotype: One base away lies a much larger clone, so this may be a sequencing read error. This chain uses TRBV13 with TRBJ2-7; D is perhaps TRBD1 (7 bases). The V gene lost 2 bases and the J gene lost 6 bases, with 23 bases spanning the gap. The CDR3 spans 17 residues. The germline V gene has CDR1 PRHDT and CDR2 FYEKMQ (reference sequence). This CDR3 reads CASSLSFGGGPASEQYF. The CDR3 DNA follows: TGTGCCAGCAGCTTAAGTTTTGGAGGGGGCCCGGCTTCCGAGCAGTACTTC.